This T cell receptor beta chain stems from a study of cytomegalovirus exposure and HLA in healthy donors. Turning to the study itself: In a previous analysis, about 100 million unique TCR beta sequences were found from some 200 million T cells.

The study's findings and limits: In an earlier analysis, productive rearrangement rates for most beta V segments clustered near 87% or 30%.

Points on this clone: The antigen remains undetermined.

This PCR relied on a set of 60 Vbeta primers and 13 Jbeta primers. The assay was immunoSEQ multiplex PCR, and TCRdb's table has in-frame clones only and misses some. The data show roughly 170,000 clones, with approximately 81% seen just once and around 2.4% held by the top ten. This CDR3 has 15 residues. Germline V gene lookup returns CDR1 SGHTA and CDR2 FQGTGA. V was cut by 4 bases and J by 5 bases, with 17 bases left in between. This receptor was obtained from a woman aged 30 to 39 in good health and CMV-seronegative. This rearrangement joins TRBV7-3 to TRBJ2-5, with D perhaps TRBD2 (6 bases). Sequencing used PBMCs. The CDR3 loop reads CASSSGGVSLETQYF. CDR3 DNA: TGTGCCAGCAGCTCGGGCGGGGTCAGCCTGGAGACCCAGTACTTC.